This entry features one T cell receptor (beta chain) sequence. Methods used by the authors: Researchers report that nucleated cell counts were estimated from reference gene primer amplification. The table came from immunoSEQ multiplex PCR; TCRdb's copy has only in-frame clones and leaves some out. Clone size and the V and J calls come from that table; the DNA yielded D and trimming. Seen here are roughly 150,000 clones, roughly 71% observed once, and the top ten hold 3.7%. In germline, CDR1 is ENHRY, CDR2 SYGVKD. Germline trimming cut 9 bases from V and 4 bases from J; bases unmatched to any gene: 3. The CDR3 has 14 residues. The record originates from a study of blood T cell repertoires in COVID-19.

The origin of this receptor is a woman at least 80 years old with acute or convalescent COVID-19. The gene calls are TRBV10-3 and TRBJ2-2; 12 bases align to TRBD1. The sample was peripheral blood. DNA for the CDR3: TGTGCCATGGGACAGGGGGCAGGCACCGGGGAGCTGTTTTTT. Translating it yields CAMGQGAGTGELFF.